The 12 T cell receptor beta chains given below trace back to one sample, sequenced in a study of blood T cells in healthy people across ages. A second about 6 to 11 cycle PCR used barcoded and J-beta primers. TCRdb processed the 5' RACE reads anew with MiXCR; each CDR3 protein has one entry. Of roughly 900,000 distinct CDR3 sequences listed, around 49% are singletons. The sample was blood. Receptor source: a man aged 30 to 39 in good health.

This clonotype was seen only once. V usage is TRBV4-3 and J usage is TRBJ1-2; perhaps TRBD1 as D (5 bases). Trimming removed 2 bases at V and 3 bases at J, with 16 bases between. This CDR3 has 16 amino acids. CDR1 is LGHNA, CDR2 YSLEER, per germline. The DNA for the CDR3 is TGCGCCAGCAGCCAATCTACCGGGACCTCCCACTATGGCTACACCTTC. Protein product: CASSQSTGTSHYGYTF.

At least ten counts were recorded for this clonotype. V usage is TRBV4-2 and J usage is TRBJ1-2; 7 bases are a match to TRBD1. V was clipped by 1 base and J by 6 bases; unmatched bases: 8. CDR1 is LGHNA and CDR2 is YNFKEQ in the germline V gene. The CDR3 length is 15 residues. The CDR3 coding sequence is TGTGCCAGCAGCCAAGTGAGGGGGCCTCAGGATGGCTACACCTTC. Translating gives CASSQVRGPQDGYTF.

The chain combines TRBV7-2 with TRBJ1-3; the D gene is possibly TRBD1 (5 bases). The CDR3 is 13 amino acids. Germline lookup yields CDR1 SGHTA and CDR2 FQGNSA. CDR3 in amino acids: CAIDMGGRDTIYF. Here the CDR3 DNA reads TGTGCTATCGACATGGGGGGTAGAGACACCATATATTTT.

This clonotype was seen a handful of times. J is TRBJ2-7 and V is TRBV3-1; the D gene is possibly TRBD2 (6 bases). This CDR3 has 15 amino acids. Per germline, CDR1 LGHDT and CDR2 YNNKEL (reference sequence). With 2 bases removed from V and 0 bases from J, the gap between germline ends came to 11 bases. DNA of the CDR3: TGTGCCAGCAGCCAACCCGGGGGACCCTCCTACGAGCAGTACTTC. Its protein product is CASSQPGGPSYEQYF.

V is TRBV4-3 and J is TRBJ2-1; 13 positions agree with TRBD2. With 1 base clipped from V and 8 bases from J, the junction kept 5 bases outside the gene matches. The CDR3 contains 16 residues. Germline CDR1 reads LGHNA; CDR2 reads YSLEER. The CDR3 region has the DNA TGCGCCAGCAGCCAAGGGGGACTAGCGGGGATGGATGAGCAGTTCTTC. This sequence encodes CASSQGGLAGMDEQFF.

The V call is TRBV30, the J call TRBJ2-5, with D perhaps matching TRBD1 or TRBD2 (5 bases each). The closer fit of TRBJ2-7 to the DNA end suggests the J call may be wrong. CDR1 GTSNPN and CDR2 SVGIG come from the germline V gene (reference sequence). This CDR3 comprises 12 residues. CDR3 nucleotides: TGTGCCTGGGGGGACGAGAACTACGAGCAGTACTTC. This codes for CAWGDENYEQYF.

CDR3 bases: TGTGCCAGCAGCCCACAACAGGTCAGCACCTACGAGCAGTACTTC. It yields the protein CASSPQQVSTYEQYF. The chain uses TRBV11-3 and TRBJ2-7, with D possibly matching TRBD1 (5 bases). Trimming cost V 5 bases and J 2 bases, with 16 bases left between them. The CDR3 consists of 15 residues. Germline V CDR1 and CDR2: SGHNT, YENEEA.

The J gene is TRBJ1-1, the V gene TRBV29-1; D unresolved. CDR3 size: 14 residues. Germline lookup yields CDR1 SQVTM and CDR2 ANQGSEA. V gave up 1 base and J gave up 3 bases, with 12 bases separating them. The CDR3 here is CSVEGIEKDTEAFF. In nucleotides, the CDR3 is TGCAGCGTTGAAGGGATCGAAAAGGACACTGAAGCTTTCTTT.

The gene calls are TRBV5-1 and TRBJ2-1; D not certain. Germline-derived CDR1 and CDR2 are SGHRS and YFSETQ. Trimming took off 0 bases at V and 4 bases at J, with 11 bases between the two ends. The CDR3 loop spans 15 amino acids. Written as DNA, the CDR3 is TGCGCCAGCAGCTTGGTTTCGGACGAGTACAATGAGCAGTTCTTC. As protein: CASSLVSDEYNEQFF.

This clonotype has a handful of counts. The chain couples TRBV4-1 to TRBJ2-1; D may be TRBD2 (7 bases). Germline V gives CDR1 MGHRA, CDR2 YSYEKL. The CDR3 is 18 amino acids. V lost 0 bases, J lost 4 bases, and 19 bases lay in between. The CDR3 is CASSQDAAGALGYNEQFF. In DNA form, the CDR3 reads TGCGCCAGCAGCCAAGACGCCGCGGGGGCGTTGGGGTACAATGAGCAGTTCTTC.

The chain employs TRBV12-3 or TRBV12-4 and TRBJ2-7; 11 nucleotides line up with TRBD1. Trimming took 0 bases from V and 5 from J; bases not matched to a gene: 9. The CDR3 totals 17 residues. CDR3 sequence (DNA): TGTGCCAGCAGTTTAGCGCTTCCGGACAGGGGGCTCCACGAGCAGTACTTC. Amino acids: CASSLALPDRGLHEQYF.

This clonotype was seen a handful of times. The rearrangement links TRBV20-1 to TRBJ2-3; TRBD2 agrees at 11 bases. Germline V gene lookup returns CDR1 DFQATT and CDR2 SNEGSKA (reference sequence). The CDR3 totals 16 residues. The ends lost 3 bases at V and 0 bases at J; junction bases unmatched: 5. As DNA, the CDR3 is TGCAGTGCTAGGGTAGCGGGGGGGCTTAGCACAGATACGCAGTATTTT. This gives the protein CSARVAGGLSTDTQYF.